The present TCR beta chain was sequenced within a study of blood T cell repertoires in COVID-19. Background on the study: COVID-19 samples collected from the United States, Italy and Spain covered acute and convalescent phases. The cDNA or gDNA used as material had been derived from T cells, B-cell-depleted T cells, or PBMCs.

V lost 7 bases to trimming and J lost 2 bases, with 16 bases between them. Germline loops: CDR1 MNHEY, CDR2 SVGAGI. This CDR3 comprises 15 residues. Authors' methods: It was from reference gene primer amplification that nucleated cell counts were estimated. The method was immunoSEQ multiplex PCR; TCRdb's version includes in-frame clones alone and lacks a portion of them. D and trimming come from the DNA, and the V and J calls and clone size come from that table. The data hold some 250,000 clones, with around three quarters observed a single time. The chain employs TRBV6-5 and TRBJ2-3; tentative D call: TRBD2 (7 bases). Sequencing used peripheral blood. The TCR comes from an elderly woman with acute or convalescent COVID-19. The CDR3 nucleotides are TGTGCCAGCAACCAGGGGAGGGGGGTCACAGATACGCAGTATTTT. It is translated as CASNQGRGVTDTQYF.